This entry lists 10 T cell receptor beta chains sequenced from one sample in a study of OX40 agonist ivuxolimab in advanced cancers. Data came from immunoSEQ multiplex PCR; TCRdb stores just in-frame clones and leaves some out. The sample contains around 48,000 clones, less than 85% of which appear only once. The specimen was CD4+ or CD8+ T cells sorted from blood, collected in a trial of the OX40 agonist ivuxolimab. The receptors here all came from an adult with an advanced solid tumor such as melanoma, head and neck, liver or kidney cancer.

The chain uses TRBV2 and TRBJ2-5; 10 bases are shared with TRBD1. V lost 6 bases to trimming and J lost 4 bases; unmatched junction nucleotides: 5. CDR3 length: 14 residues. Germline V gives CDR1 SNHLY, CDR2 FYNNEI. CDR3 region: CASRTGQGIETQYF. CDR3 DNA: TGTGCCAGCAGGACGGGACAGGGGATAGAGACCCAGTACTTC. The full variable domain, in which reference TRBV2 and TRBJ2-5 provide the parts outside the CDR3, is EPEVTQTPSHQVTQMGQEVILRCVPISNHLYFYWYRQILGQKVEFLVSFYNNEISEKSEIFDDQFSVERPDGSNFTLKIRSTKLEDSAMYFCASRTGQGIETQYFGPGTRLLVL.

The gene calls are TRBV4-2 and TRBJ2-7; weak D call: TRBD1 (6 bases). The V end was cut by 0 bases, the J end by 4 bases, with 13 bases between. The CDR3 runs to 15 residues. CDR1 is LGHNA and CDR2 is YNFKEQ in the germline V gene. The chain's CDR3 is CASSQDQQGRYEQYF. The CDR3 DNA reads as TGTGCCAGCAGCCAAGACCAACAGGGTAGGTACGAGCAGTACTTC.

The chain employs TRBV6-1 and TRBJ2-5; 7 nucleotides align to TRBD2. V dropped 2 bases and J dropped 2; count of bases not matched to a gene: 5. The CDR3 is 15 residues long. CDR1 and CDR2 from the germline V gene are MNHNS and SASEGT. Written as DNA, the CDR3 is TGTGCCAGCAGTGAACAGCGGGGAGGTCAAGAGACCCAGTACTTC. It yields the protein CASSEQRGGQETQYF.

The chain joins TRBV6-5 to TRBJ2-3; TRBD1 matches 7 bases. The CDR3 is 14 residues long. J was trimmed by 3 bases and V by 6 bases; bases with no gene match: 6. Germline V gene lookup returns CDR1 MNHEY and CDR2 SVGAGI. Here the CDR3 reads CASRKGAETDTQYF. CDR3 DNA sequence: TGTGCCAGCAGAAAGGGGGCGGAGACAGATACGCAGTATTTT.

V is TRBV7-2 and J is TRBJ2-5, with no clear D. With 5 bases removed from V and 10 bases from J, the gap between germline ends came to 14 bases. The CDR3 runs to 12 residues. The germline V gene has CDR1 SGHTA and CDR2 FQGNSA. CDR3 sequence: CASSPTFGVQYF. DNA of the CDR3: TGTGCCAGCAGCCCCACCTTTGGGGTCCAGTACTTC.

This chain uses TRBV11-2 with TRBJ2-3, with a possible D match to TRBD2 (5 bases). CDR1 and CDR2 from the germline V gene are SGHAT and FQNNGV. Trimming stripped 1 base from V and 0 bases from J, with 11 bases between. There are 16 residues in the CDR3. The DNA for the CDR3 is TGTGCCAGCAGCTTAGGTAGCGTATCTAGCACAGATACGCAGTATTTT. Protein sequence: CASSLGSVSSTDTQYF.

The chain has TRBV16 and TRBJ1-5; D not resolved. The germline V gene has CDR1 KGHSY and CDR2 FQNENV. Trimming removed 4 bases from V and 3 bases from J, with 13 bases in between. The length of the CDR3 is 15 residues. For the CDR3, the DNA is TGTGCCAGCAGCCCAACGGCGGCTTTCAATCAGCCCCAGCATTTT. This encodes CASSPTAAFNQPQHF.

The chain has TRBV6-5 and TRBJ1-4; TRBD1 might be the D (5 bases). The V gene lost 5 bases and the J gene lost 7 bases, with 8 bases spanning the gap. This CDR3 comprises 12 residues. CDR1 is MNHEY and CDR2 is SVGAGI in the germline V gene. The CDR3, as DNA: TGTGCCAGCAGTAGGGACGGTGAAAAACTGTTTTTT. The encoded protein is CASSRDGEKLFF.

This chain connects TRBV19 to TRBJ1-2; 10 positions agree with TRBD1. The CDR3 spans 15 residues. The junction had 6 bases not matched to a gene; V was cut back by 4 bases and J by 4 bases. Germline V gives CDR1 LNHDA, CDR2 SQIVND (reference sequence). CDR3 region: CASSSRDRGSYGYTF. CDR3 nucleotide sequence: TGTGCCAGTAGTAGCCGGGACAGGGGTTCCTATGGCTACACCTTC. Filled out from reference TRBV19 and TRBJ1-2, the complete variable domain reads DGGITQSPKYLFRKEGQNVTLSCEQNLNHDAMYWYRQDPGQGLRLIYYSQIVNDFQKGDIAEGYSVSREKKESFPLTVTSAQKNPTAFYLCASSSRDRGSYGYTFGSGTRLTVV.

The rearrangement uses TRBV11-2 and TRBJ2-1; D ambiguous. CDR3 size: 16 residues. Trimming removed 2 bases from V and 1 base from J, with 12 bases in between. CDR1 SGHAT and CDR2 FQNNGV come from the germline V gene. The CDR3 nucleotides read TGTGCCAGCAGCTTAAGTTCGGGTTCTTCCTACAATGAGCAGTTCTTC. Translated: CASSLSSGSSYNEQFF. Filled out from reference TRBV11-2 and TRBJ2-1, the complete variable domain reads EAGVAQSPRYKIIEKRQSVAFWCNPISGHATLYWYQQILGQGPKLLIQFQNNGVVDDSQLPKDRFSAERLKGVDSTLKIQPAKLEDSAVYLCASSLSSGSSYNEQFFGPGTRLTVL.